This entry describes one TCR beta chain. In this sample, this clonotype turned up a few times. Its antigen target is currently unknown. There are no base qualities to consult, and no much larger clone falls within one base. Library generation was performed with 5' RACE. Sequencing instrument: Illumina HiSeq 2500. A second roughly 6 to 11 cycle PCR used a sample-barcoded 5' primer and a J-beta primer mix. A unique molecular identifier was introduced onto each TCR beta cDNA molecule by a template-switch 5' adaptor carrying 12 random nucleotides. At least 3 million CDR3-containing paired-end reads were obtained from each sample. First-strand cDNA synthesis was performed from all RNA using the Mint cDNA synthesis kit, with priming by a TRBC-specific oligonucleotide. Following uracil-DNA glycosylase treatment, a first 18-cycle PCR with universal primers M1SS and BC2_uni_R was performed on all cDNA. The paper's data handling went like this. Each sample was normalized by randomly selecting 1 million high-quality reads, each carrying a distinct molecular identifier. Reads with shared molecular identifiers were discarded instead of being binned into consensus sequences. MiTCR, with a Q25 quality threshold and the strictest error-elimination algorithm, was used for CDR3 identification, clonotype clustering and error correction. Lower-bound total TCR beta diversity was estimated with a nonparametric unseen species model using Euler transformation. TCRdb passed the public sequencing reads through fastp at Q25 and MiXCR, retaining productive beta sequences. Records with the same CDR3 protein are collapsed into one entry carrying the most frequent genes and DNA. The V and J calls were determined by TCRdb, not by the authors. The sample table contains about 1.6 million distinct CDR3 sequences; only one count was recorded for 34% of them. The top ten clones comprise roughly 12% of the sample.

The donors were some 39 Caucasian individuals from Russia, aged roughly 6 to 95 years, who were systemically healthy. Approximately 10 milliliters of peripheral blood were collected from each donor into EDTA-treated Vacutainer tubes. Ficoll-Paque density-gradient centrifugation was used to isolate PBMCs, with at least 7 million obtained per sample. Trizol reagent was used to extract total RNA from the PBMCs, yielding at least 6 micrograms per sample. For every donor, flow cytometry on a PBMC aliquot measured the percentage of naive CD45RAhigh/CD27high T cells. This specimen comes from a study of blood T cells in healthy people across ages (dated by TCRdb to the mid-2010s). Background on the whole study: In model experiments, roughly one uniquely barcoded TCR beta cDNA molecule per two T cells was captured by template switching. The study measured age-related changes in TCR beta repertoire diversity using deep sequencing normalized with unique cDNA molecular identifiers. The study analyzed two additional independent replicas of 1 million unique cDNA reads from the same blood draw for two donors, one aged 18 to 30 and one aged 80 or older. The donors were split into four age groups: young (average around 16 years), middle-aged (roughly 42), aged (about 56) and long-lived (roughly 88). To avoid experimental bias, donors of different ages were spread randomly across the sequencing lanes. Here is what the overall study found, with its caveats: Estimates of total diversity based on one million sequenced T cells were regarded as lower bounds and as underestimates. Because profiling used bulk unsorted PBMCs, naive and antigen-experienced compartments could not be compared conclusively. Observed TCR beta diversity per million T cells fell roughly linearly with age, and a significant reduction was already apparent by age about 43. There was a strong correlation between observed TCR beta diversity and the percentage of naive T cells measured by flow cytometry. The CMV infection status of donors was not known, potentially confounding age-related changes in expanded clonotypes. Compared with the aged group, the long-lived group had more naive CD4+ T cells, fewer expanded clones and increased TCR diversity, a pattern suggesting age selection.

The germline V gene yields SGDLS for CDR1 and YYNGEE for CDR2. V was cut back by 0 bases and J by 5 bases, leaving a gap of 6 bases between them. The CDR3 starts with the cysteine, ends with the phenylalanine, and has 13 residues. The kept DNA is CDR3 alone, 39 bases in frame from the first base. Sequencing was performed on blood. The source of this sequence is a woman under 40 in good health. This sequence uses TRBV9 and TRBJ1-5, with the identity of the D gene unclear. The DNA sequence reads TGTGCCAGCAGCGTAGATCAGGATCAGCCCCAGCATTTT. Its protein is CASSVDQDQPQHF.